A single sample gave rise to the 19 T cell receptor beta chains below, sequenced in a study of PD-1 blockade in classical Hodgkin lymphoma (TCRdb year 2020). What this sample's time point label stands for: cycle 4 day 1 (C4D1), after about 6 weeks of nivolumab. Relapse after autologous stem cell transplantation had occurred in all trial patients, and cohorts A, B and C were distinguished by prior brentuximab vedotin exposure. CD4+ T cells were purified from thawed PBMCs by magnetic negative selection with a Miltenyi CD4+ T cell isolation kit. The library was prepared using the immunoSEQ multiplex PCR assay. TCRdb limited this immuneACCESS table to in-frame rearrangements with V and J called. A share of clones is missing; checked studies link under half to unresolved V genes, and the rest is unexplained. The sample includes roughly 20,000 clones, with about 75% observed a single time. Of the sample, approximately 2.2% falls within the top ten clones.

The sequencing used CD4+ T cells from blood, collected before the fourth cycle of nivolumab. The source of these receptors is a human donor with classical Hodgkin lymphoma.

This clone was detected once. The chain carries TRBV6-1 and TRBJ2-7; 9 positions agree with TRBD2. This CDR3 spans 15 amino acids. The V gene end was trimmed by 4 bases and the J gene end by 4 bases; junction bases not matched to a gene: 8. Germline V gives CDR1 MNHNS, CDR2 SASEGT. CDR3 residues: CASSGTGTSRYEQYV. DNA for the CDR3: TGTGCCAGCAGTGGAACCGGGACTAGCCGGTACGAGCAGTACGTC.

This clone is classed as medium-sized (0.01 to 0.1%). The V and J genes are TRBV7-9 and TRBJ1-1; 10 bases are a match to TRBD1. Germline loops: CDR1 SEHNR, CDR2 FQNEAQ (reference sequence). This CDR3 comprises 13 residues. V dropped 5 bases and J dropped 7; count of bases not matched to a gene: 4. CDR3 protein: CASSNRDRGEAFF. The CDR3 region has the DNA TGTGCCAGCAGCAACCGGGACAGGGGTGAAGCTTTCTTT.

The chain combines TRBV5-1 with TRBJ1-1; the D gene is possibly TRBD1 (5 bases). Germline V gene sequence: CDR1 SGHRS, CDR2 YFSETQ. This CDR3 contains 15 residues. Trimming stripped 0 bases from V and 7 bases from J, with 16 bases between. CDR3 protein: CASSLEAGVGGEAFF. CDR3 coding DNA: TGCGCCAGCAGCTTGGAGGCGGGGGTTGGGGGTGAAGCTTTCTTT.

The gene calls are TRBV6-1 and TRBJ2-3, with TRBD2 matching 8 bases. The germline gives CDR1 MNHNS, CDR2 SASEGT. J was trimmed by 5 bases and V by 10 bases; bases with no gene match: 11. The CDR3 extends over 14 amino acids. CDR3 nucleotide sequence: TGTGCCAACCGGGAGGGGAGGGGCGGAGATACGCAGTATTTT. It codes for CANREGRGGDTQYF.

The J gene is TRBJ2-7, the V gene TRBV7-9; 7 bases agree with TRBD2. The CDR3 spans 15 residues. V was clipped by 5 bases and J by 0 bases; unmatched bases: 7. The V gene's germline CDR1 is SEHNR and CDR2 FQNEAQ (reference sequence). The CDR3 coding sequence is TGTGCCAGCAGCCCGGGGGGACCGAACTCCTACGAGCAGTACTTC. This encodes CASSPGGPNSYEQYF. Variable domain in full (rest from reference TRBV7-9 and TRBJ2-7): DTGVSQNPRHKITKRGQNVTFRCDPISEHNRLYWYRQTLGQGPEFLTYFQNEAQLEKSRLLSDRFSAERPKGSFSTLEIQRTEQGDSAMYLCASSPGGPNSYEQYFGPGTRLTVT.

The rearrangement links TRBV6-1 to TRBJ2-5; perhaps TRBD2 as D (6 bases). The germline CDR1 and CDR2 sequences are MNHNS and SASEGT. V was shortened by 4 bases and J by 2 bases, with 17 bases between the two germline ends. The CDR3 totals 16 residues. The CDR3 loop reads CASSGLISGGQETQYF. The DNA of the CDR3 is TGTGCCAGCAGTGGTCTAATCTCTGGAGGGCAAGAGACCCAGTACTTC.

The rearrangement uses TRBV7-8 and TRBJ1-6; no reliable D call. The CDR3 extends over 15 amino acids. Germline V gene lookup returns CDR1 SGHVS and CDR2 FQNEAQ. V shed 1 base and J shed 7 bases, with 11 bases lying between them. The CDR3 sequence is CASSLDGPSNSPLHF. CDR3 coding DNA: TGTGCCAGCAGCTTAGATGGACCGTCGAATTCACCCCTCCACTTT.

V usage is TRBV19 and J usage is TRBJ1-6; D gene uncertain. Deletions cut 1 base from V and 2 bases from J, with 6 bases between. CDR3 length: 15 residues. Germline V gene sequence: CDR1 LNHDA, CDR2 SQIVND (reference sequence). Here the CDR3 reads CASSIAGTYNSPLHF. The DNA of the CDR3 is TGTGCCAGTAGTATAGCCGGAACCTATAATTCACCCCTCCACTTT.

This clone turned up a few times. The chain joins TRBV9 to TRBJ2-3; 7 nucleotides align to TRBD2. In germline, CDR1 is SGDLS, CDR2 YYNGEE. The CDR3 loop spans 15 amino acids. With 7 bases clipped from V and 0 bases from J, the junction kept 8 bases outside the gene matches. The CDR3 spells CASVGEGRSTDTQYF. The CDR3 DNA reads TGTGCCAGCGTGGGGGAGGGGAGAAGCACAGATACGCAGTATTTT. Looking up the rest from reference TRBV9 and TRBJ2-3 gives the full variable domain: DSGVTQTPKHLITATGQRVTLRCSPRSGDLSVYWYQQSLDQGLQFLIQYYNGEERAKGNILERFSAQQFPDLHSELNLSSLELGDSALYFCASVGEGRSTDTQYFGPGTRLTVL.

The table lists this clone with a few counts. The rearrangement links TRBV6-5 to TRBJ1-2, with a possible D match to TRBD1 (5 bases). The CDR3 is 14 amino acids. The germline V gene encodes CDR1 MNHEY and CDR2 SVGAGI. The V and J ends lost 6 bases and 4 bases respectively, with 15 bases between them. Written as DNA, the CDR3 is TGTGCCAGCAGCCCTGACGGGGGAGGCTATGGCTACACCTTC. Protein: CASSPDGGGYGYTF.

Here the CDR3 DNA reads TGTGCCAGCTCACAGGGACAGGGGCGTGGCACAGATACGCAGTATTTT. Encoded protein: CASSQGQGRGTDTQYF. The chain joins TRBV18 to TRBJ2-3; 10 bases line up with TRBD1. Germline V gene lookup returns CDR1 KGHSH and CDR2 LQKENI. CDR3 length equals 16 residues. J lost 1 base, V lost 4 bases, and 5 bases had no gene match.

V is TRBV5-1 and J is TRBJ2-1; 10 bases fit TRBD2. The V gene's germline CDR1 is SGHRS and CDR2 YFSETQ. The V segment lost 3 bases and the J segment 3 bases; nucleotides outside the gene matches: 3. This CDR3 is built from 15 residues. For the CDR3, the DNA is TGCGCCAGCAGCTGGGGACTAGCGAGCTACAATGAGCAGTTCTTC. Its protein product is CASSWGLASYNEQFF.

The chain is built from TRBV5-1 and TRBJ2-5, with 7 nucleotides matching TRBD2. Germline values: CDR1 SGHRS, CDR2 YFSETQ. V lost 5 bases and J lost 5; bases outside the gene matches: 12. This CDR3 region has 15 residues. The CDR3 loop reads CASRDNVAGSETQYF. The CDR3 DNA sequence: TGCGCCAGCAGGGACAACGTAGCGGGCTCGGAGACCCAGTACTTC.

This clone has only one observation. The rearrangement joins TRBV6-5 to TRBJ1-6; the match to TRBD1 covers 9 bases. With 6 bases clipped from V and 9 bases from J, the junction kept 3 bases outside the gene matches. Looked up from germline, CDR1 is MNHEY and CDR2 is SVGAGI. There are 13 residues in the CDR3. The CDR3 is CASSRDRVSPLHF. Here the CDR3 DNA reads TGTGCCAGCAGCAGGGACAGGGTTTCACCCCTCCACTTT.

V usage is TRBV11-2 and J usage is TRBJ2-1; the match to TRBD2 covers 8 bases. The CDR3 covers 14 residues. Germline V gene lookup returns CDR1 SGHAT and CDR2 FQNNGV. V lost 6 bases and J lost 4; bases outside the gene matches: 5. CDR3 sequence reads: CASRYSGTYNEQFF. The DNA of the CDR3 is TGTGCCAGCAGGTATAGCGGGACTTACAATGAGCAGTTCTTC.

This rearrangement joins TRBV10-3 to TRBJ2-3; D call uncertain. The CDR3 loop spans 15 amino acids. V lost 2 bases and J 2 bases, leaving 11 bases between the germline ends. Germline V gene lookup returns CDR1 ENHRY and CDR2 SYGVKD. The CDR3 sequence is CAISEESSYTDTQYF. The CDR3 region has the DNA TGTGCCATCAGTGAGGAGTCTAGTTACACAGATACGCAGTATTTT.

This clone was seen a few times. CDR3 loop: CASSPDRGPTYEQYF. The CDR3 DNA follows: TGCGCCAGCAGCCCTGACAGGGGTCCGACCTACGAGCAGTACTTC. The chain links TRBV4-1 to TRBJ2-7; 8 bases align to TRBD1. Germline V gene lookup returns CDR1 MGHRA and CDR2 YSYEKL. CDR3 length: 15 residues. With V trimmed by 4 bases and J by 2 bases, 7 bases remained unmatched.

This rearrangement joins TRBV30 to TRBJ2-2; weak D call: TRBD1 (6 bases). The ends were cut back, 5 bases at V and 5 bases at J, with 15 bases in the middle. Germline V gene data show CDR1 as GTSNPN and CDR2 as SVGIG (reference sequence). The CDR3 runs 14 residues. CDR3 DNA sequence: TGTGCCTGGGGCAGGGGAGTTGGGACCGGGGAGCTGTTTTTT. Protein: CAWGRGVGTGELFF.

This chain links TRBV29-1 with TRBJ2-5, with 8 bases lining up with TRBD1. CDR3 length: 13 residues. Germline trimming cut 6 bases from V and 5 bases from J; bases unmatched to any gene: 8. The germline gives CDR1 SQVTM, CDR2 ANQGSEA. As DNA, the CDR3 is TGCAGCGTGTACGGACAGGGTTTGGAGACCCAGTACTTC. Translation gives CSVYGQGLETQYF. Supplemented by reference TRBV29-1 and TRBJ2-5, the full variable domain reads SAVISQKPSRDICQRGTSLTIQCQVDSQVTMMFWYRQQPGQSLTLIATANQGSEATYESGFVIDKFPISRPNLTFSTLTVSNMSPEDSSIYLCSVYGQGLETQYFGPGTRLLVL.